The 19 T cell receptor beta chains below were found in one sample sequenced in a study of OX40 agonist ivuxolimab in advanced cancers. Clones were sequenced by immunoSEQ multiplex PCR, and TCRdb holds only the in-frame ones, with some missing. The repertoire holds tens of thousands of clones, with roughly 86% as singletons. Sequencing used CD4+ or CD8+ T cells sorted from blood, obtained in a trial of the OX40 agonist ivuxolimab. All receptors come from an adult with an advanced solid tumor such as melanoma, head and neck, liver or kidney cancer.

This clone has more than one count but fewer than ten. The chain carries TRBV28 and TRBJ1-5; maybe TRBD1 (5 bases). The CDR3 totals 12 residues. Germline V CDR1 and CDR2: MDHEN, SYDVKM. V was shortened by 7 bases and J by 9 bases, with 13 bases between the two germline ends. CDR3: CASTVGPGPQHF. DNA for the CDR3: TGTGCCAGCACTGTGGGGCCCGGGCCCCAGCATTTT.

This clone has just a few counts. Written as DNA, the CDR3 is TGTGCCAGCAGCTTAGAGATGGGGAGGAAGAACACTGAAGCTTTCTTT. Encoded protein: CASSLEMGRKNTEAFF. J is TRBJ1-1 and V is TRBV11-2; no definite D call. The germline CDR1 and CDR2 sequences are SGHAT and FQNNGV. V was cut by 0 bases and J by 1 base, with 12 bases left in between. The CDR3 contains 16 residues.

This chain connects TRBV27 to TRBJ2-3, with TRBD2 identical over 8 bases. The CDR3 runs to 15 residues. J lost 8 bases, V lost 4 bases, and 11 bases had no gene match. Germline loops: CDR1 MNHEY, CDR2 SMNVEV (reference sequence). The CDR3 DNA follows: TGTGCCAGCAGTTCAATAGCGGGATTCCAGGGTACGCAGTATTTT. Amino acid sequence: CASSSIAGFQGTQYF.

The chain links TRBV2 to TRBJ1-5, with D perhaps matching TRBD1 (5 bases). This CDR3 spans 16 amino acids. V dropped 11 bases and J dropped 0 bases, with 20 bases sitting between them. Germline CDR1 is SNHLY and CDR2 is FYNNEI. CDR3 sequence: CACRGPGGYSNQPQHF. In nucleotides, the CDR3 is TGTGCCTGTAGGGGCCCGGGGGGGTATAGCAATCAGCCCCAGCATTTT. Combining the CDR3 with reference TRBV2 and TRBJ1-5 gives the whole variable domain EPEVTQTPSHQVTQMGQEVILRCVPISNHLYFYWYRQILGQKVEFLVSFYNNEISEKSEIFDDQFSVERPDGSNFTLKIRSTKLEDSAMYFCACRGPGGYSNQPQHFGDGTRLSIL.

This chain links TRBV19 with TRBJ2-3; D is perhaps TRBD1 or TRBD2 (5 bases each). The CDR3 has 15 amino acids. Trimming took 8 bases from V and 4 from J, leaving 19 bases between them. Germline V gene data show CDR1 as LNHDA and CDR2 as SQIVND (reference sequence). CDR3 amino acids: CASRIGGAWADTQYF. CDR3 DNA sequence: TGTGCCAGTCGGATTGGGGGAGCCTGGGCAGATACGCAGTATTTT.

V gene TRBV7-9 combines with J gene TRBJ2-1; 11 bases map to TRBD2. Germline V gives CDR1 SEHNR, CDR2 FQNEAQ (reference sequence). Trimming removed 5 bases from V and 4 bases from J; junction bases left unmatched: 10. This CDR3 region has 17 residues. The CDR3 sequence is CASSPRRTSGLYNEQFF. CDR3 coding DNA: TGTGCCAGCAGCCCCCGTCGGACTAGCGGGCTTTACAATGAGCAGTTCTTC.

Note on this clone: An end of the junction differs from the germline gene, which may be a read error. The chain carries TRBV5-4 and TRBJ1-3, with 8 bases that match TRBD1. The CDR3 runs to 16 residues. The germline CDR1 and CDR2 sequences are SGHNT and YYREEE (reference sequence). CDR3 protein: CASSLGGTGRGNPIYF. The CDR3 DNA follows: TGTGCCAGCAGCTTGGGGGGGACAGGCCGTGGAAACCCCATATATTTT.

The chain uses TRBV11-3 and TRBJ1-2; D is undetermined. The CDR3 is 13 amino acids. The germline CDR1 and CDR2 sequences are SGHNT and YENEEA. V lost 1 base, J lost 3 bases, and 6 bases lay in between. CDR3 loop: CASSLAEDYGYTF. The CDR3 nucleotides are TGTGCCAGCAGCTTAGCAGAAGACTATGGCTACACCTTC.

CDR3 in DNA: TGTGCCAGTAGAAGTTCAGGCCCTCGATACGAGCAGTACTTC. Amino acid sequence: CASRSSGPRYEQYF. This chain connects TRBV19 to TRBJ2-7; D gene unclear. The CDR3 runs 14 residues. The ends were cut back, 6 bases at V and 4 bases at J, with 16 bases in the middle. Germline lookup yields CDR1 LNHDA and CDR2 SQIVND (reference sequence).

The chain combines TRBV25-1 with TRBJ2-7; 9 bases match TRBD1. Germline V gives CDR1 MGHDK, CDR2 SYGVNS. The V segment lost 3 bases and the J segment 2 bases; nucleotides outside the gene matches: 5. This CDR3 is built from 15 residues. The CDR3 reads CASSDPGTGTYEQYF. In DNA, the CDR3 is TGTGCCAGCAGTGACCCCGGGACAGGGACCTACGAGCAGTACTTC.

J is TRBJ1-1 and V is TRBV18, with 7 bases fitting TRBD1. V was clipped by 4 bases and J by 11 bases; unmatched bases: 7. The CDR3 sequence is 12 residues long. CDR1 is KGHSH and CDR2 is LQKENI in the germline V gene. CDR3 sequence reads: CASSRDSSIAFF. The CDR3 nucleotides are TGTGCCAGCTCACGGGACAGTAGTATCGCTTTCTTT.

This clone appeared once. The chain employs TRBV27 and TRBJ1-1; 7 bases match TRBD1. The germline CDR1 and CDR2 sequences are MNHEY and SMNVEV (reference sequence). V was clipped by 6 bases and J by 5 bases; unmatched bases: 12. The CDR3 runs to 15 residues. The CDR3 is CASRTKRQGRTEAFF. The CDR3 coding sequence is TGTGCCAGCAGAACTAAGAGACAGGGACGGACTGAAGCTTTCTTT.

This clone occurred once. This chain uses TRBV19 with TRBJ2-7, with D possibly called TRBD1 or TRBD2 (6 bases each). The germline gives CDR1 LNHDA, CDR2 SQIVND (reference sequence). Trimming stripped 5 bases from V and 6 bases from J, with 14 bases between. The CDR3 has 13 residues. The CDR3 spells CASSSDTGAEQYF. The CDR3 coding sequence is TGTGCCAGTAGTTCTGACACGGGGGCCGAGCAGTACTTC. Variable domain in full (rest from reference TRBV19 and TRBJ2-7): DGGITQSPKYLFRKEGQNVTLSCEQNLNHDAMYWYRQDPGQGLRLIYYSQIVNDFQKGDIAEGYSVSREKKESFPLTVTSAQKNPTAFYLCASSSDTGAEQYFGPGTRLTVT.

Here the CDR3 reads CASSRDRALQYEQYF. CDR3 sequence (DNA): TGTGCCAGCAGCCGCGACAGGGCCCTACAGTACGAGCAGTACTTC. This chain joins TRBV13 and TRBJ2-7; 7 bases are a match to TRBD1. The CDR3 length is 15 residues. The V gene's germline CDR1 is PRHDT and CDR2 FYEKMQ (reference sequence). V was clipped by 5 bases and J by 4 bases; unmatched bases: 11. Filled out from reference TRBV13 and TRBJ2-7, the complete variable domain reads AAGVIQSPRHLIKEKRETATLKCYPIPRHDTVYWYQQGPGQDPQFLISFYEKMQSDKGSIPDRFSAQQFSDYHSELNMSSLELGDSALYFCASSRDRALQYEQYFGPGTRLTVT.

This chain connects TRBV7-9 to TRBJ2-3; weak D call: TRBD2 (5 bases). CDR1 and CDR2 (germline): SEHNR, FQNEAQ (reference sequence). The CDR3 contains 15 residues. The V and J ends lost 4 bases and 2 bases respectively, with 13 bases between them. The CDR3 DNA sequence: TGTGCCAGCAGCTCAAGGAGGAGCAACACAGATACGCAGTATTTT. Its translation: CASSSRRSNTDTQYF.

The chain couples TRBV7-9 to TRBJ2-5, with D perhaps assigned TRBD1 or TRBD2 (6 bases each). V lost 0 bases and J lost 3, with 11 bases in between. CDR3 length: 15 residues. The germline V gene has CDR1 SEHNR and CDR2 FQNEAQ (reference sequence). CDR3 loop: CASSLARDTKETQYF. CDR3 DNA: TGTGCCAGCAGCTTAGCGCGGGACACCAAAGAGACCCAGTACTTC.

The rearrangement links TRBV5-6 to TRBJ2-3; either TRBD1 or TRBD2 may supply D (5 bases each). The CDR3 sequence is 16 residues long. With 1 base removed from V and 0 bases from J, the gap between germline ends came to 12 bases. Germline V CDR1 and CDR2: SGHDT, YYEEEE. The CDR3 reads CASSLLQGGSTDTQYF. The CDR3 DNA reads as TGTGCCAGCAGCTTGTTGCAGGGCGGGAGCACAGATACGCAGTATTTT.

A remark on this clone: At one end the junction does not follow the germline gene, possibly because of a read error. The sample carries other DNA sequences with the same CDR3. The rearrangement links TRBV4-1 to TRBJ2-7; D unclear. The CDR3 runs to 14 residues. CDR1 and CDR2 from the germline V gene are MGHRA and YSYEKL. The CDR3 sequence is CASSQEGLTYEQYF. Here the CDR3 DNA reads TGTGCCAGCAGCCAAGAAGGCTTAACCTACGAGCAGTACTTC.

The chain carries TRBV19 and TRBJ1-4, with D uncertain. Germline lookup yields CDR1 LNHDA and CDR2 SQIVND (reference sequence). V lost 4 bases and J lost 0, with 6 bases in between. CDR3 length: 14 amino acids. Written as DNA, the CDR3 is TGTGCCAGTAGTAGAAGTGCAACTAATGAAAAACTGTTTTTT. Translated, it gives CASSRSATNEKLFF.